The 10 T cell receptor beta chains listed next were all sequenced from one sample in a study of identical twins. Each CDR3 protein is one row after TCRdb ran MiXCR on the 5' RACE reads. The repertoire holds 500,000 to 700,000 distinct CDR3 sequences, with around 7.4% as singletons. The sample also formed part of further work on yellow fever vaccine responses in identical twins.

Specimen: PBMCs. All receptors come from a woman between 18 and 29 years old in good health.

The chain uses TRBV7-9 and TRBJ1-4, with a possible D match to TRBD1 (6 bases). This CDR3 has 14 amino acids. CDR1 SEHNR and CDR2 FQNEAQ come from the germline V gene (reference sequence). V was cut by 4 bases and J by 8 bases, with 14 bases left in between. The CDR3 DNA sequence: TGTGCCAGCAGCTCGGGCGGGGGCGGCGAAAAACTGTTTTTT. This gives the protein CASSSGGGGEKLFF.

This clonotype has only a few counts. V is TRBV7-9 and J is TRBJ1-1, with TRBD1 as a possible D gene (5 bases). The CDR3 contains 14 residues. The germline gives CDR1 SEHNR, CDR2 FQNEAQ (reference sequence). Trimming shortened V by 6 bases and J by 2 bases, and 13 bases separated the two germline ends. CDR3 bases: TGTGCCAGCAGAGTACCGGGACGTAACACTGAAGCTTTCTTT. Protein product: CASRVPGRNTEAFF.

This chain's CDR3 is CASSPRLRYRTSNYGYTF. The CDR3 DNA is TGTGCCAGCAGCCCCAGGCTCCGGTACAGGACTTCTAACTATGGCTACACCTTC. The chain is built from TRBV4-2 and TRBJ1-2; D is possibly TRBD1 (5 bases). There are 18 residues in the CDR3. Per the germline V gene, CDR1 is LGHNA and CDR2 is YNFKEQ. The V end lost 4 bases, the J end lost 0 bases, and 21 bases lay between the germline ends.

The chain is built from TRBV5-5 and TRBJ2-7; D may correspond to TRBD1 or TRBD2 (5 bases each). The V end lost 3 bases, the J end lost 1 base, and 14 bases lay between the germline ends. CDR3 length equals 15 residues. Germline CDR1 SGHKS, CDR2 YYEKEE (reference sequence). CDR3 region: CASSWSGTLSYEQYF. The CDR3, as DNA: TGTGCCAGCAGCTGGTCGGGGACGTTGTCCTACGAGCAGTACTTC.

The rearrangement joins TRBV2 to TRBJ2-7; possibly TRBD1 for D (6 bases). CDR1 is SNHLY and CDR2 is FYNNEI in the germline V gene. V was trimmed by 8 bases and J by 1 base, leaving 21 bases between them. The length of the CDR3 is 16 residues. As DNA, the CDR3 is TGTGCCAGCGGGCCTACCAGGGGCTTCTTTTCCTACGAGCAGTACTTC. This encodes CASGPTRGFFSYEQYF.

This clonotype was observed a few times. The DNA for the CDR3 is TGTGCCAGCAGTTCCCGGCTCGGTCCCCACAATGAGCAGTTCTTC. This codes for CASSSRLGPHNEQFF. The chain employs TRBV12-3 or TRBV12-4 and TRBJ2-1; no reliable D call. The germline V and J ends were trimmed by 4 bases and 5 bases, with 15 bases remaining between them. The CDR3 is made up of 15 amino acids.

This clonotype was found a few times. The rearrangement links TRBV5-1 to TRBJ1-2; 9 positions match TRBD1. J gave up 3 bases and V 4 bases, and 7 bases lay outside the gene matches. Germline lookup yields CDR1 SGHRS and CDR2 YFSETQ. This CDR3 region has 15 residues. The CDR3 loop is CASSRGDRVDYGYTF. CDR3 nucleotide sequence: TGCGCCAGCAGCCGTGGGGACAGGGTGGACTATGGCTACACCTTC.

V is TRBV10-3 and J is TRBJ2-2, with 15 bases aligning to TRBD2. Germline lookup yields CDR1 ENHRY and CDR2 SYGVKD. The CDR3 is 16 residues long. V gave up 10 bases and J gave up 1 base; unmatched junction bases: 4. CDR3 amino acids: CATGTSGGLNTGELFF. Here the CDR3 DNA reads TGTGCCACAGGGACTAGCGGGGGGCTGAACACCGGGGAGCTGTTTTTT.

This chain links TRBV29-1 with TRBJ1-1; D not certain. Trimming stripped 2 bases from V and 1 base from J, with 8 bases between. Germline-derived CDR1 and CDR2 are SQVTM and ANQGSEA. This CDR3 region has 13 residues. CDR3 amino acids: CSVEYVANTEAFF. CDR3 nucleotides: TGCAGCGTTGAATATGTCGCGAACACTGAAGCTTTCTTT. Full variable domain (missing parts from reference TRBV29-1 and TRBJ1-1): SAVISQKPSRDICQRGTSLTIQCQVDSQVTMMFWYRQQPGQSLTLIATANQGSEATYESGFVIDKFPISRPNLTFSTLTVSNMSPEDSSIYLCSVEYVANTEAFFGQGTRLTVV.

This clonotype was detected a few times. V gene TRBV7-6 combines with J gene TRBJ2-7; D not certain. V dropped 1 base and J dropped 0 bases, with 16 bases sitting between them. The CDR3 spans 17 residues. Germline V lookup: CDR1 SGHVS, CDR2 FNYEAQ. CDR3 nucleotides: TGTGCCAGCAGCTTAGTTTTAGGGCTGACGCGCTCCTACGAGCAGTACTTC. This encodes CASSLVLGLTRSYEQYF. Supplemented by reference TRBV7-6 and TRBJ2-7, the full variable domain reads GAGVSQSPRYKVTKRGQDVALRCDPISGHVSLYWYRQALGQGPEFLTYFNYEAQQDKSGLPNDRFSAERPEGSISTLTIQRTEQRDSAMYRCASSLVLGLTRSYEQYFGPGTRLTVT.